This TCR beta chain came from a study of T cell changes during pregnancy in multiple sclerosis. The repertoire was sequenced with immunoSEQ multiplex PCR; TCRdb's copy has only in-frame clones and lacks some. Of tens of thousands of clones listed, about 91% are singletons. This clone was picked up one time. With V trimmed by 6 bases and J by 5 bases, 3 bases remained unmatched. CDR1 and CDR2 (germline): MNHEY, SVGAGI. This CDR3 comprises 15 residues. The sequenced sample was peripheral blood, obtained before pregnancy. The chain carries TRBV6-5 and TRBJ2-5, with 16 bases matching TRBD2. The sequence was obtained from a female donor with multiple sclerosis, enrolled in a pregnancy study. This CDR3 reads CASRGLAGGHETQYF. The CDR3 nucleotides read TGTGCCAGCAGGGGACTAGCGGGGGGGCATGAGACCCAGTACTTC.